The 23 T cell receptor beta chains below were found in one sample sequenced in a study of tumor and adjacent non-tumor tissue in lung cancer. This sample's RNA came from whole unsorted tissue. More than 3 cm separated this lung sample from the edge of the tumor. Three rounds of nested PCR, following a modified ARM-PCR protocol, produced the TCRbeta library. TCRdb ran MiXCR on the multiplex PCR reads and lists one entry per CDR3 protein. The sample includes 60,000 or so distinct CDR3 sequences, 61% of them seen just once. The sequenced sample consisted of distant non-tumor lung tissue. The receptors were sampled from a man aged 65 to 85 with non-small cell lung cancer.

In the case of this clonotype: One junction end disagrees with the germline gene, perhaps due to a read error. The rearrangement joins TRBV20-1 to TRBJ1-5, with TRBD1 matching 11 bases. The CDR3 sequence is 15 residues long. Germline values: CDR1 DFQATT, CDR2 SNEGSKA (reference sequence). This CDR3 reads CSTDSGQGDTQPQHF. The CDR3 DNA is TGCAGTACCGACTCGGGACAGGGGGACACCCAGCCCCAACATTTT.

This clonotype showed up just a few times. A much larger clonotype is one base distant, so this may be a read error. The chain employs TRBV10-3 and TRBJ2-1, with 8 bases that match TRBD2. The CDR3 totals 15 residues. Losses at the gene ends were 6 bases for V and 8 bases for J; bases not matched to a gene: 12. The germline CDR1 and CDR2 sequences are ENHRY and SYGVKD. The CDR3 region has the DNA TGTGCCATCAGCGCTCCAACTAGCGGCCACGATGAGCAGTTCTTC. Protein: CAISAPTSGHDEQFF.

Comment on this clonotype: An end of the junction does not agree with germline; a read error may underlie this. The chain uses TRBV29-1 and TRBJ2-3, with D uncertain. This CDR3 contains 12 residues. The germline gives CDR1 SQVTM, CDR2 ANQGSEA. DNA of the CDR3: TGCAGTGTTGGGGTAGGGCGAGATATGCAGTATTTT. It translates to CSVGVGRDMQYF.

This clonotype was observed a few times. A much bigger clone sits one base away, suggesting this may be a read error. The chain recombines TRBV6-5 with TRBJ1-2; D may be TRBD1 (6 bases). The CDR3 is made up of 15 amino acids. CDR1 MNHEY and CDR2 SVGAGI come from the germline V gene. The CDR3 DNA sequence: TGTGTCAGCAGTATCCGGGGGCTCATTAACTATGGCTACACCTTC. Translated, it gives CVSSIRGLINYGYTF.

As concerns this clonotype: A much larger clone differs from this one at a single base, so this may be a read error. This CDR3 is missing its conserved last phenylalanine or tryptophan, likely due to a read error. CDR3 amino acids: CSVGGAGEQFL. The CDR3 DNA is TGCAGCGTTGGCGGGGCGGGAGAGCAGTTCTTA. This chain uses TRBV29-1 with TRBJ2-1; tentatively, D is TRBD2 (6 bases). Germline CDR1 and CDR2: SQVTM and ANQGSEA. This CDR3 spans 11 amino acids. V shed 4 bases and J shed 10 bases, with 11 bases lying between them.

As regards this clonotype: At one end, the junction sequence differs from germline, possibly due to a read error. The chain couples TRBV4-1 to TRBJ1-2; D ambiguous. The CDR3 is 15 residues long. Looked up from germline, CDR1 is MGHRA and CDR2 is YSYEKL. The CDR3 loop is CASSQGAGQSYGYIF. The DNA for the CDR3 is TGCGCCAGCAGCCAAGGGGCTGGCCAGAGCTATGGCTACATCTTC.

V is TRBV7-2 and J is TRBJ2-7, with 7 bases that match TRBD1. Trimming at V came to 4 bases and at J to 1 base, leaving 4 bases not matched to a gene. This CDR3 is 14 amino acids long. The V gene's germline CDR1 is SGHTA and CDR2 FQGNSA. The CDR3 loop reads CASSSRTGSYEQYF. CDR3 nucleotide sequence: TGTGCCAGCAGCTCGAGGACAGGTTCCTACGAGCAGTACTTC.

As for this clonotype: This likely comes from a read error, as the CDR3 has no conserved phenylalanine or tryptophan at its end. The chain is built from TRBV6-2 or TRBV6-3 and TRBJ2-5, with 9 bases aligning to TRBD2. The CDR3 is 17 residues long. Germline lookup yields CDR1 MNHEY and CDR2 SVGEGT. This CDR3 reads CASGYSISRGGQETQYL. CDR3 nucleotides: TGTGCCAGCGGTTACTCGATATCGCGGGGGGGTCAAGAGACCCAGTACCTC.

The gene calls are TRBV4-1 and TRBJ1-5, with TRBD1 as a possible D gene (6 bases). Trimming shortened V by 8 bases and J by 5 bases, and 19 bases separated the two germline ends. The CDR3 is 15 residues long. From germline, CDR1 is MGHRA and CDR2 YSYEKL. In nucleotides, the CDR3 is TGCGCCAGCGGCCGACCGGACAGTCGAGATCAGCCCCAGCATTTT. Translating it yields CASGRPDSRDQPQHF.

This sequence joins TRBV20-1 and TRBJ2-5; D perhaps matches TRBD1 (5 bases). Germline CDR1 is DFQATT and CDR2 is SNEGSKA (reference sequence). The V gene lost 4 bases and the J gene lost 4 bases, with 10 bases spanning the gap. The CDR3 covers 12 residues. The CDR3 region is CSATRGVETQYF. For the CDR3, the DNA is TGCAGTGCTACAAGGGGCGTAGAGACCCAGTACTTC.

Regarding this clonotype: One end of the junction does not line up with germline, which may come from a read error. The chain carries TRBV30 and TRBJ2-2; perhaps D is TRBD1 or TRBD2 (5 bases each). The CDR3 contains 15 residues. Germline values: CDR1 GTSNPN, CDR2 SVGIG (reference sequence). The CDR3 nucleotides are TGTGCCTGGAGTGTGGGTGCCAGGGTCCACGGGGACCTGTTTTTT. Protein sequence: CAWSVGARVHGDLFF.

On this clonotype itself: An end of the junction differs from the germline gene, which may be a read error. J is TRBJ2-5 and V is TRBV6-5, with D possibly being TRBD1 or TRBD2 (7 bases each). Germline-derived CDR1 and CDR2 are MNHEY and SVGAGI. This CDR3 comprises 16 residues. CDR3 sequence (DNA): TGTGCCAGTAGTTCCACAGGGACTACAGGGGTAGAGACCCAGTACTTC. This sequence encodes CASSSTGTTGVETQYF.

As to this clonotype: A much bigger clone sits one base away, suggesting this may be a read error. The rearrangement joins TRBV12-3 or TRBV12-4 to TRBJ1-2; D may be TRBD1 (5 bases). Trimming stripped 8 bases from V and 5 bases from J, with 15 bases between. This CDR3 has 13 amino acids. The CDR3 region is CASCMIGTYGYTF. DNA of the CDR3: TGTGCCAGCTGTATGATCGGGACTTATGGCTACACCTTC.

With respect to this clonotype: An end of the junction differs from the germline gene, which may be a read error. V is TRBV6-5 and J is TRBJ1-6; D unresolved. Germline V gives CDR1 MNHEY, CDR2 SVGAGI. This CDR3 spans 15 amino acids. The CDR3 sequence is CASSPVSHYNSPLHF. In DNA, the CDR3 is TGTGCGAGCAGCCCAGTCAGCCACTATAATTCACCCCTCCACTTT.

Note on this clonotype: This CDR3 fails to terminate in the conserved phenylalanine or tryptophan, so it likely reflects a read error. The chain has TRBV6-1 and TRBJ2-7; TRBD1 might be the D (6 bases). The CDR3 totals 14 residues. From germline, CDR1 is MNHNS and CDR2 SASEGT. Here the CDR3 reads CASSEGQSGDEQYS. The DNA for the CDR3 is TGCGCCAGCAGTGAAGGACAGAGCGGCGACGAGCAGTACTCC.

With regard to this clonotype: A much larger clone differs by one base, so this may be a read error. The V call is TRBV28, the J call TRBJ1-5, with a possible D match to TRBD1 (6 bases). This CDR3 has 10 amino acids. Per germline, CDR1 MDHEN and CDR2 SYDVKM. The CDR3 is CDTYRVSQHF. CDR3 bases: TGTGACACCTACAGGGTCTCCCAGCATTTT.

The CDR3: CASSPYGDHSNQPQHF. CDR3 in DNA: TGTGCCAGCAGCCCCTACGGGGACCATAGCAATCAGCCCCAGCATTTT. The V and J genes are TRBV7-3 and TRBJ1-5, with D possibly TRBD1 on 5 matching bases. This CDR3 is built from 16 residues. The V end was cut by 5 bases, the J end by 0 bases, with 14 bases between. Germline CDR1 is SGHTA and CDR2 is FQGTGA.

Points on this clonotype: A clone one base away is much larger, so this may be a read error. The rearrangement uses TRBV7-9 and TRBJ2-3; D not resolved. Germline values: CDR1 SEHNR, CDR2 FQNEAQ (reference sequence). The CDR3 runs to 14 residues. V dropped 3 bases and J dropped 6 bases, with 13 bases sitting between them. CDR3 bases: TGTGCCAGCAGCTTTGTGACCCTCTCGGATACGCAGTATTTT. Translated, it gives CASSFVTLSDTQYF.

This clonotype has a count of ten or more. As DNA, the CDR3 is TGCGCCAGCAGCCCAACAGGGAAACGGAACACTGAAGCTTTCTTT. The encoded protein is CASSPTGKRNTEAFF. J is TRBJ1-1 and V is TRBV4-1; D is perhaps TRBD1 (6 bases). Germline loops: CDR1 MGHRA, CDR2 YSYEKL. V was pared by 4 bases and J by 1 base, with 13 bases between. The CDR3 runs 15 residues.

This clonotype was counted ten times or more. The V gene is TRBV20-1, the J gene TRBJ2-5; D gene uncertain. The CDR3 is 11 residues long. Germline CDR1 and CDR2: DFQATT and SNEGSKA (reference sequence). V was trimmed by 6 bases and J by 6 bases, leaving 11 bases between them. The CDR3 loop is CSASIGKTQYF. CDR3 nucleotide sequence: TGCAGTGCCTCGATTGGGAAGACCCAGTACTTC.

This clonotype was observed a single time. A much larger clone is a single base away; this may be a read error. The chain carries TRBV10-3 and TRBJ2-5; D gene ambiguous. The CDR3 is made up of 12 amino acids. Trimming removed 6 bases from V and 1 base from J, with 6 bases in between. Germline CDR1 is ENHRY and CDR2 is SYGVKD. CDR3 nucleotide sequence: TGTGCCATCAGCCAAGGCCAAGAGACCCAGTACTTC. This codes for CAISQGQETQYF.

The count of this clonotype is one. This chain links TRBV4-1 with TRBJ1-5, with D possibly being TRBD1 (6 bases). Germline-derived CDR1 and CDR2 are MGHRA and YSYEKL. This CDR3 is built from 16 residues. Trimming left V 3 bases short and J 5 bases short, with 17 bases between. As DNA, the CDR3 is TGCGCCAGCAGCCACCGGACAGCGGGTGGGGATCAGCCCCAGCATTTT. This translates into CASSHRTAGGDQPQHF.

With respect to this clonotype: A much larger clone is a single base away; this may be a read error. CDR3 protein: CVSSLRGANYGYTF. The CDR3 nucleotides read TGTGTCAGCAGCCTAAGAGGGGCGAACTATGGCTACACCTTC. The chain uses TRBV12-3 or TRBV12-4 and TRBJ1-2; maybe TRBD1 (5 bases). The CDR3 totals 14 residues.